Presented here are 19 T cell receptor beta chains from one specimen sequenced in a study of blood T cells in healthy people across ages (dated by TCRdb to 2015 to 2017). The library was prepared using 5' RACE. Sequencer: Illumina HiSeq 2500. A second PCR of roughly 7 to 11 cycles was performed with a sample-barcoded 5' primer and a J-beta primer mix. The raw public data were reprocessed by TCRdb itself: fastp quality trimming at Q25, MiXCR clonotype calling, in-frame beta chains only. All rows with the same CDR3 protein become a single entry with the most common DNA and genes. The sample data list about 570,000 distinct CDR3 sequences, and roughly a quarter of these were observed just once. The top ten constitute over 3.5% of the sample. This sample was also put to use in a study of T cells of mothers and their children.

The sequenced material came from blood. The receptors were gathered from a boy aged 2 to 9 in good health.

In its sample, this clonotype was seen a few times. The chain's CDR3 is CASSQSARPNTEAFF. As DNA, the CDR3 is TGTGCCAGCAGCCAATCGGCCAGGCCTAACACTGAAGCTTTCTTT. The rearrangement uses TRBV16 and TRBJ1-1; D call uncertain. Trimming took off 0 bases at V and 2 bases at J, with 10 bases between the two ends. This CDR3 comprises 15 residues. The germline gives CDR1 KGHSY, CDR2 FQNENV.

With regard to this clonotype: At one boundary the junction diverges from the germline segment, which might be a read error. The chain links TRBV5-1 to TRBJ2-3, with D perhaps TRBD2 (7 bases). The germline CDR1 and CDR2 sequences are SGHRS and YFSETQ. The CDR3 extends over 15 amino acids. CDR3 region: CASSRLGGRTGTQYF. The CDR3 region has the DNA TGCGCCAGCAGCAGACTGGGGGGGCGCACAGGTACGCAGTATTTT.

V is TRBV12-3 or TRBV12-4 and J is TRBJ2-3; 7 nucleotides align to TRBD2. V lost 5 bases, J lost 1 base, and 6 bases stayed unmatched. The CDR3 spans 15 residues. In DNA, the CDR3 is TGTGCCAGCAGTCCAAGCGGGATTCGCACAGATACGCAGTATTTT. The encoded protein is CASSPSGIRTDTQYF.

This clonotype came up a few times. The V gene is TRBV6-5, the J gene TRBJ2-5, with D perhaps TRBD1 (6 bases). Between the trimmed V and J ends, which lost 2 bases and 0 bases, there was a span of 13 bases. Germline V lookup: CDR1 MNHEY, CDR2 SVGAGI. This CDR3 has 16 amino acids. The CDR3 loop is CASSYTGQSYQETQYF. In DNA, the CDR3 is TGTGCCAGCAGTTACACAGGACAGTCATACCAAGAGACCCAGTACTTC.

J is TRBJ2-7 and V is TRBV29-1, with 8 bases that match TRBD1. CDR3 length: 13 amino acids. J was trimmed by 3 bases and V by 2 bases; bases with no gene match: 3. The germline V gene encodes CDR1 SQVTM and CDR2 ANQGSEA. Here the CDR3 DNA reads TGCAGCGTTGAATTGGACAGGGACTACGAGCAGTACTTC. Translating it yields CSVELDRDYEQYF.

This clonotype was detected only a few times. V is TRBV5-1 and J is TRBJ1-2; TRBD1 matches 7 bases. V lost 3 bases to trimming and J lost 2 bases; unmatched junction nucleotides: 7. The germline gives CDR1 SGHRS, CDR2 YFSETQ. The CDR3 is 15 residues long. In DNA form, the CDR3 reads TGCGCCAGCAGCTCCTGGACAGGACGAAACTATGGCTACACCTTC. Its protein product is CASSSWTGRNYGYTF.

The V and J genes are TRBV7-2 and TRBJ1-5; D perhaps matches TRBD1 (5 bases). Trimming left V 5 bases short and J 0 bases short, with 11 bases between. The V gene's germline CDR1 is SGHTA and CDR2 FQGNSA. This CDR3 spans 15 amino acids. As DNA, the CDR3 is TGTGCCAGCAGCGACGGGACTTATAGCAATCAGCCCCAGCATTTT. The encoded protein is CASSDGTYSNQPQHF.

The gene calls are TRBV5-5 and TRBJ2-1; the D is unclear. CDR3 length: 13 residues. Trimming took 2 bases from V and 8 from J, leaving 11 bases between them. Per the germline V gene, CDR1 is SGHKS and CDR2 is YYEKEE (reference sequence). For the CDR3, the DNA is TGTGCCAGCAGCTTCCCTCCAGGAGATGAGCAGTTCTTC. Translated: CASSFPPGDEQFF.

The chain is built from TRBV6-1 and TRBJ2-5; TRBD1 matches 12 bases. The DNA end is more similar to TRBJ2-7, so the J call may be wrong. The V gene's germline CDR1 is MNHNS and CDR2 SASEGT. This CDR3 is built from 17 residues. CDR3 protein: CASSERYRDRGLSEQYF. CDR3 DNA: TGTGCCAGCAGTGAACGCTACCGGGACAGGGGGCTTTCCGAGCAGTACTTC.

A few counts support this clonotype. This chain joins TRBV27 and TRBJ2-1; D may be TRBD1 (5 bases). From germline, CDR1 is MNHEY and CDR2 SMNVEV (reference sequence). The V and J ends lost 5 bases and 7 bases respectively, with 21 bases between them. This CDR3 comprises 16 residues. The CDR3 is CASSETLGALLNEQFF. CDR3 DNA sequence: TGTGCCAGCAGTGAAACGCTAGGGGCGCTACTAAATGAGCAGTTCTTC.

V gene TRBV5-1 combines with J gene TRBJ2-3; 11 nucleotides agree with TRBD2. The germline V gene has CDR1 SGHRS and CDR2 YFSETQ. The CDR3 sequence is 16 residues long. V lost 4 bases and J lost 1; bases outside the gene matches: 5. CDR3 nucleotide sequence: TGCGCCAGCAGCCGTAGCGGGAGGGTTGGCACAGATACGCAGTATTTT. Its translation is CASSRSGRVGTDTQYF.

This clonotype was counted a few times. The CDR3 nucleotides are TGTGCCAGCAGTTACTCGGGCGGGAGATCCTACAATGAGCAGTTCTTC. It specifies CASSYSGGRSYNEQFF. The chain carries TRBV6-2 or TRBV6-3 and TRBJ2-1, with 7 positions matching TRBD2. Germline-derived CDR1 and CDR2 are MNHEY and SVGEGT. CDR3 length: 16 amino acids. The J segment lost 1 base and the V segment lost 0 bases, leaving 3 bases of the junction unmatched.

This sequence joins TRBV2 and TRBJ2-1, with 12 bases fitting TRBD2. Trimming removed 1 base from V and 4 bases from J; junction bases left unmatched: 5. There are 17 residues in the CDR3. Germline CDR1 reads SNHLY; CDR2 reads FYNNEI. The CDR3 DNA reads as TGTGCCAGCAGTGAAGTTTACCTAGCGGGGGGGTACAATGAGCAGTTCTTC. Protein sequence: CASSEVYLAGGYNEQFF.

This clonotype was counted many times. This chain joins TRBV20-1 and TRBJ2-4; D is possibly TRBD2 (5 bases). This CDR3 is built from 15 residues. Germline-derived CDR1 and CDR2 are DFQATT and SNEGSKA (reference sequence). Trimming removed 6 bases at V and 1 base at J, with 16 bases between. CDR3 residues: CSAHPSPGAKNIQYF. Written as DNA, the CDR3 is TGCAGTGCCCACCCTAGCCCCGGGGCCAAAAACATTCAGTACTTC.

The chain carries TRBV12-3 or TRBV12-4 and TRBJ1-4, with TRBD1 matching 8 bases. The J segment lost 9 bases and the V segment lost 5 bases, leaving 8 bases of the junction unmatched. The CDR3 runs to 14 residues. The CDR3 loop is CASSPQGGMKKLFF. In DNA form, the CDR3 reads TGTGCCAGCAGTCCACAGGGGGGAATGAAAAAACTGTTTTTT.

The CDR3 loop is CASSPPGQTNYGYTF. The CDR3 nucleotides are TGTGCCAGCAGCCCGCCGGGACAGACTAACTATGGCTACACCTTC. The rearrangement uses TRBV7-9 and TRBJ1-2; TRBD1 matches at 7 bases. Germline assignment: CDR1 SEHNR and CDR2 FQNEAQ (reference sequence). The ends lost 5 bases at V and 0 bases at J; junction bases unmatched: 6. This CDR3 comprises 15 residues. Based on the CDR3 plus reference TRBV7-9 and TRBJ1-2, the full variable domain is DTGVSQNPRHKITKRGQNVTFRCDPISEHNRLYWYRQTLGQGPEFLTYFQNEAQLEKSRLLSDRFSAERPKGSFSTLEIQRTEQGDSAMYLCASSPPGQTNYGYTFGSGTRLTVV.

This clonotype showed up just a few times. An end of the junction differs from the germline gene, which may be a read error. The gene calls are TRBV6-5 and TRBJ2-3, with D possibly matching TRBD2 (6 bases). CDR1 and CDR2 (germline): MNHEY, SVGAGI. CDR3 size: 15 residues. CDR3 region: CASSCQEGSTGTQYF. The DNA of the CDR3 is TGTGCCAGCAGTTGCCAGGAGGGAAGCACAGGTACGCAGTATTTT.

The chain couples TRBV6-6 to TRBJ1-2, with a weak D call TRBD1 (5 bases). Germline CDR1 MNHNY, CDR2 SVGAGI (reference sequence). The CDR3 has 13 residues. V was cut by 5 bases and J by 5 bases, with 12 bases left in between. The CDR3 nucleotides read TGTGCCAGCAGTCCTTCAGGGAGTTATGGCTACACCTTC. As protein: CASSPSGSYGYTF.

For the CDR3, the DNA is TGTGCCAGCACCGAGGGGTTCCAAAGCATTCAGTACTTC. Translated, it gives CASTEGFQSIQYF. The chain has TRBV2 and TRBJ2-4; D possibly matches TRBD1 or TRBD2 (5 bases each). Germline V CDR1 and CDR2: SNHLY, FYNNEI. The CDR3 length is 13 residues. Trimming shortened V by 7 bases and J by 9 bases, and 16 bases separated the two germline ends.